Shown below are 11 T cell receptor beta chains from a single sample sequenced in a study of blood T cells in healthy people across ages. A J-beta primer mix and a sample-barcoded 5' primer were used in a second PCR of about 7 to 12 cycles. Via MiXCR, TCRdb re-called the 5' RACE reads, giving one row per CDR3 protein. The table lists about 720,000 distinct CDR3 sequences, about 20% of them singletons. The sample taken for sequencing was blood. These receptor sequences come from a man aged 65 to 85 in good health.

J is TRBJ1-1 and V is TRBV12-3 or TRBV12-4, with a possible D match to TRBD1 (5 bases). This CDR3 has 12 amino acids. V lost 11 bases to trimming and J lost 4 bases, with 14 bases between them. CDR3 residues: CARAGACTEAFF. DNA of the CDR3: TGTGCCCGCGCCGGGGCCTGCACTGAAGCTTTCTTT.

The table lists this clonotype with a few counts. This chain connects TRBV7-9 to TRBJ1-2, with D perhaps TRBD1 (6 bases). Deletions cut 2 bases from V and 8 bases from J, with 15 bases between. Germline V gene lookup returns CDR1 SEHNR and CDR2 FQNEAQ (reference sequence). This CDR3 has 14 residues. CDR3: CASSLSGGGGGYTF. DNA for the CDR3: TGTGCCAGCAGCTTATCCGGGGGCGGAGGAGGCTACACCTTC.

V usage is TRBV5-1 and J usage is TRBJ2-7; 7 bases map to TRBD1. Germline values: CDR1 SGHRS, CDR2 YFSETQ. This CDR3 region has 15 residues. After removal of 0 bases from V and 3 bases from J, the junction contained 6 bases not matched to a gene. The CDR3 coding sequence is TGCGCCAGCAGCTTGGCCCCAGGGGGAAACTACGAGCAGTACTTC. Its protein product is CASSLAPGGNYEQYF.

Only a few counts were recorded for this clonotype. CDR3 nucleotides: TGCGCCAGCAGCTCCGTTTTGGGCCAGAACACTGAAGCTTTCTTT. Protein sequence: CASSSVLGQNTEAFF. This sequence joins TRBV5-1 and TRBJ1-1; D gene ambiguous. The CDR3 contains 15 residues. CDR1 SGHRS and CDR2 YFSETQ come from the germline V gene. V gave up 3 bases and J gave up 1 base, with 13 bases separating them.

This clonotype was seen ten or more times. The chain has TRBV24-1 and TRBJ2-1, with D possibly being TRBD2 (5 bases). The CDR3 consists of 15 residues. CDR1 KGHDR and CDR2 SFDVKD come from the germline V gene. The ends were cut back, 5 bases at V and 3 bases at J, with 13 bases in the middle. The CDR3 DNA reads TGTGCCACCAGTGGATCGACCGGGAACTACAATGAGCAGTTCTTC. It specifies CATSGSTGNYNEQFF.

The chain joins TRBV18 to TRBJ1-2, with a possible D match to TRBD1 (5 bases). The CDR3 sequence is 13 residues long. Trimming stripped 5 bases from V and 3 bases from J, with 10 bases between. Germline loops: CDR1 KGHSH, CDR2 LQKENI. The CDR3 nucleotides are TGTGCCAGCTCATCAGGGTACGACTATGGCTACACCTTC. This codes for CASSSGYDYGYTF.

The sample holds many counts of this clonotype. The CDR3 DNA reads as TGTGCCAGCAAAAGGGATAGCTCCTACAATGAGCAGTTCTTC. It translates to CASKRDSSYNEQFF. The V call is TRBV12-3 or TRBV12-4, the J call TRBJ2-1; D is unclear. Trimming cost V 7 bases and J 0 bases, with 10 bases left between them. CDR3 length: 14 amino acids.

The chain uses TRBV12-3 or TRBV12-4 and TRBJ1-1, with D perhaps TRBD1 (5 bases). V lost 1 base to trimming and J lost 4 bases, with 10 bases between them. This CDR3 is built from 14 residues. CDR3 sequence: CASSLGAGITEAFF. CDR3 coding DNA: TGTGCCAGCAGTTTAGGGGCAGGGATCACTGAAGCTTTCTTT.

The chain joins TRBV20-1 to TRBJ2-3; the match to TRBD2 covers 7 bases. The germline V gene has CDR1 DFQATT and CDR2 SNEGSKA (reference sequence). The CDR3 spans 14 residues. The CDR3 protein is CSAGASGTADTQYF. Written as DNA, the CDR3 is TGCAGCGCCGGAGCTAGCGGCACCGCAGATACGCAGTATTTT.

This clonotype has only a few counts. This rearrangement joins TRBV27 to TRBJ2-3; D is possibly TRBD2 (5 bases). Trimming left V 5 bases short and J 4 bases short, with 19 bases between. The germline V gene has CDR1 MNHEY and CDR2 SMNVEV (reference sequence). The CDR3 contains 16 residues. The CDR3 region is CASSPLAAVGADTQYF. DNA for the CDR3: TGTGCCAGCAGTCCGTTAGCAGCGGTGGGCGCAGATACGCAGTATTTT.

A few counts support this clonotype. The chain has TRBV28 and TRBJ1-6, with D possibly being TRBD1 (5 bases). The V gene lost 7 bases and the J gene lost 7 bases, with 11 bases spanning the gap. Germline loops: CDR1 MDHEN, CDR2 SYDVKM. The CDR3 consists of 13 residues. In DNA form, the CDR3 reads TGTGCCAGCACATGGGGCAGCAATTCACCCCTCCACTTT. As protein: CASTWGSNSPLHF.